The 27 T cell receptor beta chains below were found in one sample sequenced in a study of cytomegalovirus exposure and HLA in healthy donors. The PCR made use of 60 Vbeta and 13 Jbeta primers. This table comes from immunoSEQ multiplex PCR, and its TCRdb copy is limited to in-frame clones, with some not included. The sample records roughly 190,000 clones, around 75% being singletons. Specimen: PBMCs. Source of these receptors: a man aged 35 to 55 in good health and CMV-seropositive.

The gene calls are TRBV10-3 and TRBJ2-7; a weak D match, TRBD1 (5 bases). The germline V gene has CDR1 ENHRY and CDR2 SYGVKD. V dropped 10 bases and J dropped 0 bases, with 13 bases sitting between them. This CDR3 region has 13 residues. The CDR3 spells CATMDISSYEQYF. CDR3 in DNA: TGTGCCACGATGGACATCAGCTCCTACGAGCAGTACTTC.

Regarding this clone: One junction end disagrees with the germline gene, perhaps due to a read error. The rearrangement links TRBV7-9 to TRBJ1-2; D call uncertain. Germline-derived CDR1 and CDR2 are SEHNR and FQNEAQ (reference sequence). There are 13 residues in the CDR3. This CDR3 reads CAGSLGQAQGYTF. The CDR3 DNA sequence: TGTGCCGGCAGCTTAGGGCAGGCGCAAGGCTACACCTTC.

This chain links TRBV28 with TRBJ2-7, with TRBD2 matching 7 bases. V dropped 6 bases and J dropped 3; count of bases not matched to a gene: 11. The CDR3 is 15 amino acids. Germline lookup yields CDR1 MDHEN and CDR2 SYDVKM. The CDR3 sequence is CASRFPGSGGYEQYF. In DNA, the CDR3 is TGTGCCAGCAGATTCCCGGGATCGGGGGGCTACGAGCAGTACTTC.

V usage is TRBV27 and J usage is TRBJ1-2; 11 bases match TRBD1. Unmatched junction bases numbered 5, after V lost 3 bases and J lost 5 bases. CDR1 MNHEY and CDR2 SMNVEV come from the germline V gene (reference sequence). The CDR3 is made up of 15 amino acids. The CDR3 nucleotides are TGTGCCAGCAGTTTCTCCGGGACAGGGGGATATGGCTACACCTTC. Protein product: CASSFSGTGGYGYTF.

This clone was detected only once. This sequence joins TRBV13 and TRBJ2-1; D ambiguous. Trimming stripped 5 bases from V and 0 bases from J, with 11 bases between. Germline CDR1 is PRHDT and CDR2 is FYEKMQ (reference sequence). The CDR3 extends over 15 amino acids. This chain's CDR3 is CASSPASSSYNEQFF. The CDR3 region has the DNA TGTGCCAGCAGCCCAGCGTCCAGCTCCTACAATGAGCAGTTCTTC.

CDR3 DNA: TGTGCCAGCAGTGAACCCTTAGGACTAGCGGGGGGATTAATAGGCATTCAGTACTTC. Amino acid sequence: CASSEPLGLAGGLIGIQYF. The chain joins TRBV2 to TRBJ2-4; 14 positions match TRBD2. The CDR3 consists of 19 residues. CDR1 is SNHLY, CDR2 FYNNEI, per germline. V lost 2 bases to trimming and J lost 9 bases; unmatched junction nucleotides: 15.

The rearrangement joins TRBV7-3 to TRBJ2-1, with TRBD1 matching 7 bases. CDR1 is SGHTA, CDR2 FQGTGA, per germline. This CDR3 spans 16 amino acids. V gave up 1 base and J gave up 6 bases; unmatched junction bases: 9. The CDR3 loop is CASSLSVQGMGNEQFF. CDR3 in DNA: TGTGCCAGCAGCTTAAGTGTACAGGGGATGGGCAATGAGCAGTTCTTC.

The chain joins TRBV5-4 to TRBJ1-2, with D perhaps matching TRBD1 (6 bases). Per the germline V gene, CDR1 is SGHNT and CDR2 is YYREEE (reference sequence). The CDR3 contains 17 residues. The V end lost 4 bases, the J end lost 0 bases, and 19 bases lay between the germline ends. The CDR3 nucleotides are TGTGCCAGCAGCCCCTACGGGGGGCGCGGAGCTAACTATGGCTACACCTTC. It specifies CASSPYGGRGANYGYTF.

V and J are TRBV10-2 and TRBJ2-3; TRBD2 agrees at 16 bases. Germline loops: CDR1 WSHSY, CDR2 SAAADI. This CDR3 has 17 amino acids. Unmatched junction bases numbered 3, after V lost 6 bases and J lost 0 bases. DNA of the CDR3: TGCGCCAGCAGGGGACTAGCGGGGGGGCCTAGCACAGATACGCAGTATTTT. This codes for CASRGLAGGPSTDTQYF.

The J gene is TRBJ2-1, the V gene TRBV6-8; TRBD1 matches 9 bases. Germline CDR1 is MNHGY and CDR2 is SAAAGT. The CDR3 is 13 residues long. Germline trimming cut 4 bases from V and 7 bases from J; bases unmatched to any gene: 2. The CDR3 DNA is TGTGCCAGCAGTTCGACAGGGGGGAATGAGCAGTTCTTC. As protein: CASSSTGGNEQFF.

The gene calls are TRBV28 and TRBJ1-3, with TRBD1 as a possible D gene (5 bases). Trimming cost V 5 bases and J 1 base, with 6 bases left between them. Germline assignment: CDR1 MDHEN and CDR2 SYDVKM. The CDR3 runs to 13 residues. This CDR3 is CASSPGSGNTIYF. CDR3 DNA sequence: TGTGCCAGCAGTCCAGGGTCTGGAAACACCATATATTTT.

The chain joins TRBV7-2 to TRBJ2-5, with D perhaps TRBD2 (7 bases). V lost 1 base and J lost 6, with 15 bases in between. The germline V gene has CDR1 SGHTA and CDR2 FQGNSA. This CDR3 has 15 amino acids. The CDR3 spells CASSLVGGAGKTQYF. In DNA form, the CDR3 reads TGTGCCAGCAGCTTAGTTGGGGGGGCCGGTAAGACCCAGTACTTC.

The V and J genes are TRBV29-1 and TRBJ2-3; 8 positions match TRBD2. This CDR3 region has 16 residues. V gave up 8 bases and J gave up 6 bases; unmatched junction bases: 19. Looked up from germline, CDR1 is SQVTM and CDR2 is ANQGSEA. The DNA for the CDR3 is TGCAGCTCCGGGGGGGACCAGGACGGGCTATGGGATACGCAGTATTTT. This encodes CSSGGDQDGLWDTQYF.

A note on this clone: A read error may account for a junction end that differs from germline. CDR3 amino acids: CASSQGSGQGKSF. CDR3 bases: TGCGCCAGCAGTCAGGGGTCGGGACAGGGGAAATCTTTT. The V and J genes are TRBV5-1 and TRBJ1-1, with TRBD1 matching over 10 bases. This CDR3 has 13 residues. Germline V CDR1 and CDR2: SGHRS, YFSETQ.

This clone showed up just a few times. The V gene is TRBV6-5, the J gene TRBJ2-7; D remains ambiguous. Trimming removed 4 bases from V and 2 bases from J, with 6 bases in between. This CDR3 comprises 12 residues. Germline V CDR1 and CDR2: MNHEY, SVGAGI. CDR3 protein: CASSSNTYEQYF. The CDR3 DNA sequence: TGTGCCAGCAGTTCCAACACCTACGAGCAGTACTTC.

CDR3 sequence reads: CAIGDTGDGYTF. CDR3 DNA sequence: TGTGCCATCGGAGATACAGGGGATGGCTACACCTTC. This chain joins TRBV10-3 and TRBJ1-2, with TRBD1 matching over 7 bases. There are 12 residues in the CDR3. The germline CDR1 and CDR2 sequences are ENHRY and SYGVKD. The V and J ends lost 8 bases and 6 bases, in that order; junction bases with no gene match: 6.

V and J are TRBV27 and TRBJ1-6; possible D gene TRBD1, 6 bases. V lost 2 bases and J 7 bases, leaving 12 bases between the germline ends. This CDR3 spans 15 amino acids. Germline CDR1 is MNHEY and CDR2 is SMNVEV (reference sequence). CDR3 in amino acids: CASSLGTSPNSPLHF. CDR3 in DNA: TGTGCCAGCAGTTTAGGGACATCCCCAAATTCACCCCTCCACTTT.

This clone was observed a handful of times. This rearrangement joins TRBV5-1 to TRBJ2-5, with a possible D match to TRBD2 (5 bases). The V gene lost 0 bases and the J gene lost 5 bases, with 14 bases spanning the gap. From germline, CDR1 is SGHRS and CDR2 YFSETQ. This CDR3 comprises 15 residues. This CDR3 is CASSLEGGLVETQYF. The CDR3 bases are TGCGCCAGCAGCTTGGAAGGCGGGCTGGTGGAGACCCAGTACTTC. The complete variable domain, with remaining parts taken from reference TRBV5-1 and TRBJ2-5, reads KAGVTQTPRYLIKTRGQQVTLSCSPISGHRSVSWYQQTPGQGLQFLFEYFSETQRNKGNFPGRFSGRQFSNSRSEMNVSTLELGDSALYLCASSLEGGLVETQYFGPGTRLLVL.

The chain uses TRBV12-5 and TRBJ1-6; TRBD1 is a possible D gene (5 bases). Between the trimmed V and J ends, which lost 0 bases and 0 bases, there was a span of 12 bases. The germline CDR1 and CDR2 sequences are LGHNT and FRNRAP. The CDR3 runs to 18 residues. DNA of the CDR3: TGTGCTAGTGGTTTGGTACGACAGCCGAGCTCCTATAATTCACCCCTCCACTTT. Protein: CASGLVRQPSSYNSPLHF. Filled out from reference TRBV12-5 and TRBJ1-6, the complete variable domain reads DARVTQTPRHKVTEMGQEVTMRCQPILGHNTVFWYRQTMMQGLELLAYFRNRAPLDDSGMPKDRFSAEMPDATLATLKIQPSEPRDSAVYFCASGLVRQPSSYNSPLHFGNGTRLTVT.

The rearrangement uses TRBV30 and TRBJ1-2; D perhaps matches TRBD1 (5 bases). CDR1 and CDR2 (germline): GTSNPN, SVGIG (reference sequence). Trimming left V 0 bases short and J 4 bases short, with 9 bases between. This CDR3 has 13 residues. The CDR3 protein is CAWSVKGSYGYTF. CDR3 DNA sequence: TGTGCCTGGAGTGTAAAGGGGTCCTATGGCTACACCTTC. The variable domain in full, with the rest retrieved from reference TRBV30 and TRBJ1-2, is SQTIHQWPATLVQPVGSPLSLECTVEGTSNPNLYWYRQAAGRGLQLLFYSVGIGQISSEVPQNLSASRPQDRQFILSSKKLLLSDSGFYLCAWSVKGSYGYTFGSGTRLTVV.

The chain carries TRBV9 and TRBJ2-7; D possibly corresponds to TRBD1 (5 bases). This CDR3 has 16 residues. Germline-derived CDR1 and CDR2 are SGDLS and YYNGEE. V lost 0 bases and J 0 bases, leaving 13 bases between the germline ends. CDR3 sequence reads: CASSVGGRVGSYEQYF. As DNA, the CDR3 is TGTGCCAGCAGCGTAGGAGGCAGGGTCGGCTCCTACGAGCAGTACTTC.

J is TRBJ1-4 and V is TRBV14, with D possibly matching TRBD1 (5 bases). Trimming shortened V by 1 base and J by 8 bases, and 11 bases separated the two germline ends. The germline V gene encodes CDR1 SGHDN and CDR2 FVKESK. This CDR3 comprises 14 residues. The CDR3 here is CASSQVNQGEKLFF. The DNA for the CDR3 is TGTGCCAGCAGCCAAGTCAATCAGGGAGAAAAACTGTTTTTT.

The chain uses TRBV27 and TRBJ2-1; 10 nucleotides align to TRBD2. This CDR3 comprises 14 residues. Germline CDR1 and CDR2: MNHEY and SMNVEV (reference sequence). V lost 5 bases and J lost 9; bases outside the gene matches: 7. CDR3 bases: TGTGCCAGCAGTAAGCGGGGGGGCTTTGGTGAGCAGTTCTTC. Its translation is CASSKRGGFGEQFF.

This clone was seen once. The chain's CDR3 is CSVRVSRQETQYF. CDR3 coding DNA: TGCAGCGTTCGGGTGTCTAGGCAAGAGACCCAGTACTTC. J is TRBJ2-5 and V is TRBV29-1, with D hard to call. This CDR3 comprises 13 residues. Trimming removed 5 bases at V and 2 bases at J, with 12 bases between. Germline values: CDR1 SQVTM, CDR2 ANQGSEA.

As DNA, the CDR3 is TGCGCCAGCAGCCCGGCGGGCATGATCAATCAGCCCCAGCATTTT. The encoded protein is CASSPAGMINQPQHF. The chain employs TRBV5-1 and TRBJ1-5; D is uncertain. Trimming stripped 4 bases from V and 3 bases from J, with 14 bases between. The length of the CDR3 is 15 residues. Germline V gene sequence: CDR1 SGHRS, CDR2 YFSETQ.

The J gene is TRBJ2-7, the V gene TRBV20-1, with 7 bases lining up with TRBD1. V trimming: 6 bases; J trimming: 6 bases; junction bases outside the gene matches: 5. CDR1 is DFQATT, CDR2 SNEGSKA, per germline (reference sequence). The CDR3 extends over 11 amino acids. The CDR3 DNA is TGCAGTGCCCAGACAGGGATCGAGCAGTACTTC. Its protein product is CSAQTGIEQYF.

This chain joins TRBV5-1 and TRBJ2-7; 7 bases are shared with TRBD2. From germline, CDR1 is SGHRS and CDR2 YFSETQ. This CDR3 contains 14 residues. J was trimmed by 3 bases and V by 2 bases; bases with no gene match: 5. Written as DNA, the CDR3 is TGCGCCAGCAGCTTTGGGGGGGAGTACTACGAGCAGTACTTC. Translation: CASSFGGEYYEQYF.